This TCR beta chain was sequenced during a study of glioma-infiltrating T cells after dendritic cell vaccination. For the study at large: Patients received three intradermal dendritic cell vaccine injections at biweekly intervals.

On this clone itself: Its specificity is unknown.

The study's findings and limits: No direct clonality-survival link was found; a diverse polyclonal response may matter.

V shed 4 bases, J shed 9 bases, and the junction held 3 bases outside the gene matches. Germline assignment: CDR1 MNHEY and CDR2 SVGAGI. There are 13 residues in the CDR3. The assay was immunoSEQ multiplex PCR, and TCRdb's table has in-frame clones only and misses some. The repertoire holds about 73,000 clones, with over 70% as singletons. This chain links TRBV6-5 with TRBJ1-6; 7 positions agree with TRBD1. The source material was blood, sampled before dendritic cell vaccination. The TCR was taken from a human donor with glioblastoma. CDR3 loop: CASSSTGTSPLHF. CDR3 nucleotides: TGTGCCAGCAGTTCGACAGGGACTTCACCCCTCCACTTT.